This TCR beta chain was profiled in a study of sequential checkpoint blockade in melanoma. Whole-study context: Maintenance nivolumab came after either treatment sequence.

Sequencing was performed with immunoSEQ multiplex PCR; in TCRdb, only in-frame clones are kept and a portion is missing. Here the sample spans around 37,000 clones, roughly a third being singletons. The CDR3 contains 14 residues. CDR1 and CDR2 from the germline V gene are LNHDA and SQIVND (reference sequence). V trimming: 6 bases; J trimming: 11 bases; junction bases outside the gene matches: 15. Study-level points and caveats: Mutational load did not correlate with tumor T-cell fraction or clonality.

Regarding treatment: randomized to nivolumab then ipilimumab (arm A) or the reverse (arm B). This clone was detected only a few times. The antigen remains undetermined. The source was tumor tissue (inferred from file names), collected from a patient given nivolumab and ipilimumab in sequence. The sequence was collected from a human donor with melanoma. The chain employs TRBV19 and TRBJ1-1, with 7 bases lining up with TRBD1. The CDR3 DNA follows: TGTGCCAGTAGATGGCAGGGGGACCAGGGGGTGGCTTTCTTT. It is translated as CASRWQGDQGVAFF.